This is a list of T cell receptor beta chains from one sample in a study of OX40 agonist ivuxolimab in advanced cancers. Produced via immunoSEQ multiplex PCR; TCRdb's table is partial and in-frame only. The table lists 70,000 to 85,000 clones, approximately 90% of them singletons. The starting material was CD4+ or CD8+ T cells sorted from blood, obtained in a trial of the OX40 agonist ivuxolimab. These receptors were taken from an adult with an advanced solid tumor such as melanoma, head and neck, liver or kidney cancer. CDR3s include the opening cysteine and the closing phenylalanine or tryptophan. A D gene is named only where the DNA matches it firmly. Clone sizes are given selectively: once, few, many, or a class where the clone is expanded.

length | J | D | size | V | CDR3 | DNA
18 | TRBJ1-5 | - | - | TRBV28 | CASTPSRGAYYSNQPQHF | TGTGCCAGCACCCCTTCCCGGGGGGCCTATTATAGCAATCAGCCCCAGCATTTT
15 | TRBJ2-3 | TRBD2 | - | TRBV19 | CASTELAGGGGTQYF | TGTGCCAGTACCGAACTAGCGGGAGGAGGGGGTACGCAGTATTTT
12 | TRBJ1-1 | - | - | TRBV28 | CASNLPHTEAFF | TGTGCCAGCAACCTCCCGCATACTGAAGCTTTCTTT
15 | TRBJ1-5 | - | - | TRBV5-4 | CASSLDGDGDQPQHF | TGTGCCAGCAGCTTGGACGGTGACGGGGATCAGCCCCAGCATTTT
11 | TRBJ1-6 | - | - | TRBV7-2 | CASSFGSPLHF | TGTGCCAGCAGCTTTGGGTCACCCCTCCACTTT
16 | TRBJ2-1 | - | - | TRBV5-1 | CASSLGRPSRDNEQFF | TGCGCCAGCAGCTTGGGGCGGCCTTCTCGAGACAATGAGCAGTTCTTC
16 | TRBJ2-6 | - | - | TRBV7-3 | CASSSRRGSGANVLTF | TGTGCCAGCAGTTCCAGACGGGGGAGTGGGGCCAACGTCCTGACTTTC
14 | TRBJ2-4 | - | - | TRBV5-1 | CASSLAIGAGIQYF | TGCGCCAGCAGCTTGGCCATAGGGGCTGGCATTCAGTACTTC
15 | TRBJ1-6 | - | - | TRBV18 | CASSPQAQQNSPLHF | TGTGCCAGCTCACCACAAGCACAGCAAAATTCACCCCTCCACTTT
14 | TRBJ2-1 | - | - | TRBV7-2 | CASSLLLEYNEQFF | TGTGCCAGCAGCTTATTACTAGAGTACAATGAGCAGTTCTTC
15 | TRBJ2-1 | - | - | TRBV7-2 | CASSLVAIQYNEQFF | TGTGCCAGCAGCTTAGTAGCGATCCAGTACAATGAGCAGTTCTTC
11 | TRBJ2-1 | - | - | TRBV2 | CASKGVYEQFF | TGTGCCAGCAAGGGGGTCTATGAGCAGTTCTTC
14 | TRBJ1-5 | - | - | TRBV6-6 | CASRQTGSNQPQHF | TGTGCCAGCAGACAAACAGGGAGCAATCAGCCCCAGCATTTT
11 | TRBJ2-5 | - | - | TRBV2 | CASSMVETQYF | TGTGCCAGCTCAATGGTGGAGACCCAGTACTTC
13 | TRBJ2-5 | - | - | TRBV19 | CASSGTSQETQYF | TGTGCCAGTAGCGGGACTTCCCAAGAGACCCAGTACTTC
11 | TRBJ2-1 | - | - | TRBV28 | CASTRDNEQFF | TGTGCCAGCACCCGAGACAATGAGCAGTTCTTC
13 | TRBJ2-7 | - | - | TRBV7-6 | CASSFRGSREQYF | TGTGCCAGCAGCTTCAGGGGTTCGCGGGAGCAGTACTTC
16 | TRBJ2-1 | - | - | TRBV5-1 | CASSPLPQIAYNEQFF | TGCGCCAGCAGCCCTCTGCCACAAATTGCCTACAATGAGCAGTTCTTC
13 | TRBJ2-5 | - | - | TRBV11-1 | CASSFGSQETQYF | TGTGCCAGCAGCTTTGGCAGCCAAGAGACCCAGTACTTC
12 | TRBJ2-7 | - | - | TRBV28 | CASSLGVYEQYF | TGTGCCAGCAGTTTAGGGGTCTACGAGCAGTACTTC
15 | TRBJ2-1 | TRBD1 | - | TRBV5-1 | CASSGGTGTYNEQFF | TGCGCCAGCAGCGGGGGGACAGGAACCTACAATGAGCAGTTCTTC
13 | TRBJ2-3 | - | - | TRBV19 | CASSIERTDTQYF | TGTGCCAGTAGTATAGAACGCACAGATACGCAGTATTTT
15 | TRBJ2-7 | - | - | TRBV19 | CASSAPGTHTYEQYF | TGTGCCAGTAGTGCTCCCGGGACGCACACCTACGAGCAGTACTTC
15 | TRBJ2-7 | - | - | TRBV15 | CATSRYTGSSYEQYF | TGTGCCACCAGCAGGTATACAGGGAGCTCCTACGAGCAGTACTTC
15 | TRBJ2-3 | TRBD2 | - | TRBV5-1 | CASSWTSGKTDTQYF | TGCGCCAGCAGCTGGACTAGCGGGAAAACAGATACGCAGTATTTT
17 | TRBJ1-2 | TRBD1 | - | TRBV19 | CASSISTLRDSSYGYTF | TGTGCCAGTAGTATATCCACCCTCCGGGACAGCAGCTATGGCTACACCTTC
12 | TRBJ2-4 | - | once | TRBV19 | CASSAWGQRKYF | TGTGCCAGTAGTGCGTGGGGCCAGCGGAAGTACTTC
15 | TRBJ2-7 | TRBD2 | - | TRBV4-1 | CASSRGLAGTYEQYF | TGCGCCAGCAGCCGGGGACTAGCGGGAACCTACGAGCAGTACTTC
13 | TRBJ1-2 | TRBD1 | - | TRBV6-1 | CASSVGQNYGYTF | TGTGCCAGCAGTGTGGGACAGAACTATGGCTACACCTTC
12 | TRBJ1-2 | - | - | TRBV6-1 | CASLRSNYGYTF | TGTGCCAGCCTCAGGTCTAACTATGGCTACACCTTC
15 | TRBJ2-3 | - | - | TRBV11-3 | CASSLYGSGTDTQYF | TGTGCCAGCAGCTTGTATGGGTCGGGCACAGATACGCAGTATTTT
13 | TRBJ2-7 | - | - | TRBV6-6 | CASVPGTYAEQYF | TGTGCCAGCGTCCCCGGTACTTACGCAGAGCAGTACTTC
18 | TRBJ2-7 | TRBD1 | - | TRBV4-3 | CASSQDFRMGQGRGEQYF | TGCGCCAGCAGCCAAGATTTCCGAATGGGACAGGGGAGGGGCGAGCAGTACTTC
14 | TRBJ1-2 | TRBD1 | - | TRBV7-8 | CASSDRGKGYGYTF | TGTGCCAGCAGTGACAGGGGAAAAGGCTATGGCTACACCTTC
14 | TRBJ1-5 | - | once | TRBV6-1 | CASSEQGGNQPQHF | TGTGCCAGCAGTGAACAGGGTGGCAATCAGCCCCAGCATTTT
14 | TRBJ2-2 | - | - | TRBV6-1 | CASSARPNTGELFF | TGTGCCAGCAGTGCTAGACCGAACACCGGGGAGCTGTTTTTT